This T cell receptor (beta chain) was observed in a study of OX40 agonist ivuxolimab in advanced cancers. Study background: The patients received ivuxolimab by intravenous route every 2 weeks at 0.01 to 10 mg/kg. Study-level findings and limits: Clonal expansion was seen in CD4+ and CD8+ blood T cells by week 6 at 0.1 to 3.0 mg/kg. More expanded clones were found, on average, in CD8+ than in CD4+ T cells.

The table came from immunoSEQ multiplex PCR; TCRdb's copy has only in-frame clones and leaves some out. The sample lists 98,000 or so clones; roughly 94% were seen once. Turning to this clone: Its antigen is not known.

Patients were excluded for autoimmune disease history or systemic immunosuppression. The sequence was obtained from an adult with an advanced solid tumor such as melanoma, head and neck, liver or kidney cancer. The material was CD4+ or CD8+ T cells sorted from blood, obtained in a trial of the OX40 agonist ivuxolimab.

CDR3 loop: CASSSNQGAGYGYTF. The CDR3 nucleotides read TGTGCCAGCAGCTCCAATCAGGGGGCCGGCTATGGCTACACCTTC. This chain links TRBV7-2 with TRBJ1-2, with 8 positions matching TRBD1. Looked up from germline, CDR1 is SGHTA and CDR2 is FQGNSA. Trimming took 4 bases from V and 4 from J; bases not matched to a gene: 8. This CDR3 spans 15 amino acids.